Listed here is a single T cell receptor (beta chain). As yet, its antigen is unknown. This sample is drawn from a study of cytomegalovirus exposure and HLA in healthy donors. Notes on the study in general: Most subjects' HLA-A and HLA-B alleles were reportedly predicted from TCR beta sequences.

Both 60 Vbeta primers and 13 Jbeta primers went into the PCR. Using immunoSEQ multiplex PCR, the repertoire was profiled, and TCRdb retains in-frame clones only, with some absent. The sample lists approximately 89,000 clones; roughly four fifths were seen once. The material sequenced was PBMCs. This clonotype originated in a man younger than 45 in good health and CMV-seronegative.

The DNA for the CDR3 is TGTGCCAGCAGCTCGGCGTTAGCGGCCTCTGGGGCCAACGTCCTGACTTTC. Its protein is CASSSALAASGANVLTF. The chain carries TRBV5-4 and TRBJ2-6, with D maybe TRBD2 (6 bases). Germline-derived CDR1 and CDR2 are SGHNT and YYREEE (reference sequence). V lost 3 bases to trimming and J lost 0 bases, with 13 bases between them. This CDR3 spans 17 amino acids. Combining the CDR3 with reference TRBV5-4 and TRBJ2-6 gives the whole variable domain ETGVTQSPTHLIKTRGQQVTLRCSSQSGHNTVSWYQQALGQGPQFIFQYYREEENGRGNFPPRFSGLQFPNYSSELNVNALELDDSALYLCASSSALAASGANVLTFGAGSRLTVL.